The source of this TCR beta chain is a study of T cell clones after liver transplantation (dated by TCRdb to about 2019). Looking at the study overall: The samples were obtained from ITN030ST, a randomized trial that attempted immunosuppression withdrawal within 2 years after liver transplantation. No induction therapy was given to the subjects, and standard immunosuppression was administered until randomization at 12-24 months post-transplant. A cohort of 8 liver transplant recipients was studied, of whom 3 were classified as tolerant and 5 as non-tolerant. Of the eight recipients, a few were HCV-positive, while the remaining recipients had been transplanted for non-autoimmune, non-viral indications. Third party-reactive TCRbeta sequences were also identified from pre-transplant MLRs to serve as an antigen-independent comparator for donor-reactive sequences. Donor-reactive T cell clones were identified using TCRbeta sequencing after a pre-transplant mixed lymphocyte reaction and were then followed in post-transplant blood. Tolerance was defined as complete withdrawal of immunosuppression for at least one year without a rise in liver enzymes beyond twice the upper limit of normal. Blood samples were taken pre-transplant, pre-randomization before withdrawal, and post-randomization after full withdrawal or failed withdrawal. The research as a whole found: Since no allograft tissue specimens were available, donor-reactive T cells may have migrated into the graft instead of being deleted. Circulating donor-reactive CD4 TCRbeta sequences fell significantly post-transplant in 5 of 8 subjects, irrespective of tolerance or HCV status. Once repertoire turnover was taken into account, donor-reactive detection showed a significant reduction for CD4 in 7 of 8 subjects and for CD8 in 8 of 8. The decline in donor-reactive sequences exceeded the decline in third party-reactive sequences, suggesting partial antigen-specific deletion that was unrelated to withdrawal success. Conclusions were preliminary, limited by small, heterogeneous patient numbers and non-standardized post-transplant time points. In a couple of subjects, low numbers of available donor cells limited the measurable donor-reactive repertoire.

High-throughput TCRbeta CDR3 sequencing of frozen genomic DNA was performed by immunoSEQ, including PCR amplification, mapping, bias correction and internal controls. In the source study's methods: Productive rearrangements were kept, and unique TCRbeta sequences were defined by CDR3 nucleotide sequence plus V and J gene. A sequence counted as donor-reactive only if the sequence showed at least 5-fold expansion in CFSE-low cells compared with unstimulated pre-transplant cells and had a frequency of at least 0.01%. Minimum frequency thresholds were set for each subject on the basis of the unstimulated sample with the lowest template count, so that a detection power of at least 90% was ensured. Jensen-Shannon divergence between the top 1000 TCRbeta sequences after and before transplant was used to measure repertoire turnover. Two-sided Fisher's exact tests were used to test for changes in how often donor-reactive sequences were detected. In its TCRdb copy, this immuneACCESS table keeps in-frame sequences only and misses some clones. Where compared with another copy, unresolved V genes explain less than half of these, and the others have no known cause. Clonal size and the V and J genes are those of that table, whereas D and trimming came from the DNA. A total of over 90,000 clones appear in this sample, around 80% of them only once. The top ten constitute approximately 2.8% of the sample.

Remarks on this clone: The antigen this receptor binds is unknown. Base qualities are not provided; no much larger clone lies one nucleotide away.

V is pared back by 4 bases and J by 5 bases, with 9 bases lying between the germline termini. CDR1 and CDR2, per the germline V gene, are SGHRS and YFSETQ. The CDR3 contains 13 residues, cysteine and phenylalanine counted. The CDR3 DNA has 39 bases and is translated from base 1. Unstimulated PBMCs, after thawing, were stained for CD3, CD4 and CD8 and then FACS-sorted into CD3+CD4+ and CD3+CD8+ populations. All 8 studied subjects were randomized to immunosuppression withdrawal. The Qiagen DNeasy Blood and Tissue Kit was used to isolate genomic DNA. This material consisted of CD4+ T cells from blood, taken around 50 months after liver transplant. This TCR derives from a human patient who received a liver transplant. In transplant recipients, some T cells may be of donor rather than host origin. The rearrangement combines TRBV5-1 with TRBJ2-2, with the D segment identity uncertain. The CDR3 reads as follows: CASSRPTTGELFF. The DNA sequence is TGCGCCAGCAGCCGCCCGACGACCGGGGAGCTGTTTTTT.